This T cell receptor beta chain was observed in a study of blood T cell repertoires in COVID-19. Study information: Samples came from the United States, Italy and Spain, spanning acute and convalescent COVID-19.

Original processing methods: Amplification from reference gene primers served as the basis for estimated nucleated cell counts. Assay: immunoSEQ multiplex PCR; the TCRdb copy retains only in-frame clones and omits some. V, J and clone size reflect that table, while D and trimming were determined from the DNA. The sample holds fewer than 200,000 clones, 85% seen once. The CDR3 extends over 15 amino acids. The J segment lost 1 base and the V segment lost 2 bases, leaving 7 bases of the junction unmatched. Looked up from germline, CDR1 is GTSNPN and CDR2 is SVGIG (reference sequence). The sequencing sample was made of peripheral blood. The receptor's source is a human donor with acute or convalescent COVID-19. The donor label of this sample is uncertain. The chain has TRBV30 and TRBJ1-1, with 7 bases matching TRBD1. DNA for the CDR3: TGTGCCTGGAGTCCTCTCCGGACAGGGAACACTGAAGCTTTCTTT. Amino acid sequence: CAWSPLRTGNTEAFF.